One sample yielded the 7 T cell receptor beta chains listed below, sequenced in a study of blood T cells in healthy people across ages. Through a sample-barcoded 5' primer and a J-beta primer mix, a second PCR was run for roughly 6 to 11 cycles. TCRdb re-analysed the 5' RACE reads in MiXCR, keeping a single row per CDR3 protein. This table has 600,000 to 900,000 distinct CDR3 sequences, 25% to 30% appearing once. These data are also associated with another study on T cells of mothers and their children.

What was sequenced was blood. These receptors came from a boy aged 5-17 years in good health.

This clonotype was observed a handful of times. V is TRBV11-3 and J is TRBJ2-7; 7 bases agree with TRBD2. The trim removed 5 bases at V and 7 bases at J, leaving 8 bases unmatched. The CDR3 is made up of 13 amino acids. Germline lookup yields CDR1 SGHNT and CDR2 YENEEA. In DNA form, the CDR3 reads TGTGCCAGCAGCCCCTGGGAGGGGCAAGAGCAGTACTTC. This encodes CASSPWEGQEQYF.

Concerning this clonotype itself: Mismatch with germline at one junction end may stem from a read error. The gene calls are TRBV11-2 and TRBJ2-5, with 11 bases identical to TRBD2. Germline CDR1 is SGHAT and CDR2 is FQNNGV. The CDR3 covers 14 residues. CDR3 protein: CACSATSGVGTQYF. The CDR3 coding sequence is TGTGCCTGCAGCGCGACTAGCGGGGTTGGGACCCAGTACTTC.

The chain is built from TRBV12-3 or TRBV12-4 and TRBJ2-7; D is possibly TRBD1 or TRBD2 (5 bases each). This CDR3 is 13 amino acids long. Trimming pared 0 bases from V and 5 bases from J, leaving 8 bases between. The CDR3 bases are TGTGCCAGCAGTTTAGCGGGGGTGGACGAGCAGTACTTC. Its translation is CASSLAGVDEQYF.

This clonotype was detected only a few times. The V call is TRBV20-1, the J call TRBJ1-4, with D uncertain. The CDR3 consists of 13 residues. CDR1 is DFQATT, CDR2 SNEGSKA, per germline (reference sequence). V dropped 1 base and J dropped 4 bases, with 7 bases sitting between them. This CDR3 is CSARGPDNEKLFF. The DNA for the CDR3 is TGCAGTGCTAGAGGTCCCGATAATGAAAAACTGTTTTTT.

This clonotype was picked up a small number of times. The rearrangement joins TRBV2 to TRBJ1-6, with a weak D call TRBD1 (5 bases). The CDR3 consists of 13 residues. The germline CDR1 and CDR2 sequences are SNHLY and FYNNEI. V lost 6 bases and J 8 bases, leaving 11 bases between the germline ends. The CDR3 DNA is TGTGCCAGCAGGCAGGGCCTGGATTCACCCCTCCACTTT. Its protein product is CASRQGLDSPLHF.

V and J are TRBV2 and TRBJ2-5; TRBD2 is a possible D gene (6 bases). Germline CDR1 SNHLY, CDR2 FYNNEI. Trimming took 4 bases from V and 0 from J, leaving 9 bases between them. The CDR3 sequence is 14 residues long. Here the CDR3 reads CASSGEVHQETQYF. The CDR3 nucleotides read TGTGCCAGCAGTGGGGAGGTTCACCAAGAGACCCAGTACTTC.

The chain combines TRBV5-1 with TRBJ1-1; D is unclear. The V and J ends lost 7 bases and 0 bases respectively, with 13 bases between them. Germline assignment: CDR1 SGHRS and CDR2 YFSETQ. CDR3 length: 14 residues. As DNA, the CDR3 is TGCGCCAGCGGATACAATTCCATGAACACTGAAGCTTTCTTT. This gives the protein CASGYNSMNTEAFF.